This T cell receptor beta chain emerged from a study of T-cell memory formation after mild COVID-19. A remark on this clonotype: The antigen is undetermined.

The J segment lost 7 bases and the V segment lost 2 bases, leaving 12 bases of the junction unmatched. Germline CDR1 is MDHEN and CDR2 is SYDVKM. The CDR3 covers 17 residues. The study, taken as a whole, reports: The appearance of some responding clones in pre-infection memory suggested that cross-reactive memory joined. Day 15 to 85 contracting clones showed balanced CD4/CD8; day 15 to 37 expanders favored CD4+.

TCRdb analysed the 5' RACE reads with MiXCR anew, one entry per CDR3 protein. The sample consists of about 130,000 distinct CDR3 sequences, about 17% of them appearing once. The sample taken for sequencing was PBMCs or a T cell subset sorted from them (not recorded which). The V gene is TRBV28, the J gene TRBJ2-2; 8 bases match TRBD1. The sequence was collected from a man aged 18 to 35 who had mild COVID-19 (a few samples of this study predate the infection). Cell type and time point are not known. Here the CDR3 reads CASSLHKGQGEDGELFF. The CDR3 region has the DNA TGTGCCAGCAGTTTACACAAAGGACAGGGTGAGGACGGGGAGCTGTTTTTT.